The 27 T cell receptor beta chains in this list originate from one sample, sequenced in a study of blood T cell repertoires in COVID-19. Using immunoSEQ multiplex PCR, the repertoire was profiled, and TCRdb retains in-frame clones only, with some absent. This sample has about 14,000 clones, with approximately 90% found just once. Sample: peripheral blood. These receptor sequences come from a human donor in a cohort sampled during active COVID-19.

The gene calls are TRBV7-9 and TRBJ2-7; D unresolved. The V and J ends lost 5 bases and 3 bases respectively, with 11 bases between them. The CDR3 length is 13 residues. Germline loops: CDR1 SEHNR, CDR2 FQNEAQ (reference sequence). The CDR3 is CASSPPPYYEQYF. DNA for the CDR3: TGTGCCAGCAGCCCTCCCCCCTACTACGAGCAGTACTTC.

There are a few counts of this clone. The chain uses TRBV7-9 and TRBJ2-7, with 7 bases aligning to TRBD1. The CDR3 contains 14 residues. Germline V lookup: CDR1 SEHNR, CDR2 FQNEAQ (reference sequence). Trimming took 5 bases from V and 5 from J; bases not matched to a gene: 9. The CDR3 DNA sequence: TGTGCCAGCAGCCCGTCCTCGACAGGGAACGAGCAGTACTTC. Protein sequence: CASSPSSTGNEQYF.

The chain joins TRBV6-6 to TRBJ1-1; possibly TRBD1 for D (6 bases). Trimming removed 5 bases at V and 8 bases at J, with 18 bases between. Germline V gene data show CDR1 as MNHNY and CDR2 as SVGAGI (reference sequence). The CDR3 length is 14 residues. In nucleotides, the CDR3 is TGTGCCAGCAGTACAGGACAGCAACTGATAGAAGCTTTCTTT. Its translation is CASSTGQQLIEAFF.

The table lists this clone with a count of one. The junction does not match germline at one end; this may be a read error. The J gene is TRBJ2-7, the V gene TRBV19; 9 bases agree with TRBD1. There are 13 residues in the CDR3. CDR1 is LNHDA, CDR2 SQIVND, per germline (reference sequence). The CDR3 coding sequence is TGTGCCAGTAGTACTGGGACCGGGACAGGGTTTCACTTC. Protein sequence: CASSTGTGTGFHF.

The chain joins TRBV5-6 to TRBJ2-3; no definite D call. This CDR3 has 13 residues. V lost 0 bases and J 5 bases, leaving 7 bases between the germline ends. The germline CDR1 and CDR2 sequences are SGHDT and YYEEEE. The CDR3 region has the DNA TGTGCCAGCAGCTTGGAATTGCGAGATACGCAGTATTTT. Its protein product is CASSLELRDTQYF.

This clone was found a few times. The chain uses TRBV30 and TRBJ2-6; D remains unclear. This CDR3 spans 12 amino acids. Per the germline V gene, CDR1 is GTSNPN and CDR2 is SVGIG (reference sequence). The V end lost 4 bases, the J end lost 4 bases, and 5 bases lay between the germline ends. Here the CDR3 DNA reads TGTGCCTGGAAGCCGGGGGCCAACGTCCTGACTTTC. Its protein product is CAWKPGANVLTF.

CDR3 residues: CATSDTLAKNIQYF. CDR3 sequence (DNA): TGTGCCACCAGTGATACTCTGGCCAAAAACATTCAGTACTTC. The chain carries TRBV24-1 and TRBJ2-4; no clear D. CDR3 length: 14 amino acids. Looked up from germline, CDR1 is KGHDR and CDR2 is SFDVKD. V was cut by 3 bases and J by 1 base, with 6 bases left in between.

The V gene is TRBV7-6, the J gene TRBJ2-1, with TRBD1 matching 7 bases. J gave up 8 bases and V 1 base, and 11 bases lay outside the gene matches. The CDR3 totals 16 residues. Germline V gene data show CDR1 as SGHVS and CDR2 as FNYEAQ. The CDR3 sequence is CASSLVTGQIAHEQFF. The CDR3 DNA reads TGTGCCAGCAGCTTAGTGACAGGGCAGATTGCCCATGAGCAGTTCTTC.

This chain uses TRBV19 with TRBJ2-7; 8 bases fit TRBD1. The germline V gene has CDR1 LNHDA and CDR2 SQIVND (reference sequence). The CDR3 sequence is 14 residues long. After removal of 1 base from V and 5 bases from J, the junction contained 4 bases not matched to a gene. Written as DNA, the CDR3 is TGTGCCAGTAGTATAGCAGGACAGGGAGACGAGCAGTACTTC. Translating gives CASSIAGQGDEQYF.

V gene TRBV18 combines with J gene TRBJ1-1; unclear D gene. The CDR3 runs 13 residues. V lost 2 bases to trimming and J lost 1 base, with 5 bases between them. The V gene's germline CDR1 is KGHSH and CDR2 LQKENI. The DNA of the CDR3 is TGTGCCAGCTCACCAGGGCAGAACACTGAAGCTTTCTTT. This translates into CASSPGQNTEAFF. Drawing the rest from reference TRBV18 and TRBJ1-1, the complete variable domain is NAGVMQNPRHLVRRRGQEARLRCSPMKGHSHVYWYRQLPEEGLKFMVYLQKENIIDESGMPKERFSAEFPKEGPSILRIQQVVRGDSAAYFCASSPGQNTEAFFGQGTRLTVV.

The chain recombines TRBV5-4 with TRBJ1-1; the match to TRBD1 covers 8 bases. From germline, CDR1 is SGHNT and CDR2 YYREEE (reference sequence). With 0 bases clipped from V and 4 bases from J, the junction kept 14 bases outside the gene matches. The CDR3 runs to 18 residues. For the CDR3, the DNA is TGTGCCAGCAGCTTGGGTTCGGTGCGTAGACAGGGGCCCACTGAAGCTTTCTTT. This encodes CASSLGSVRRQGPTEAFF.

The gene calls are TRBV14 and TRBJ2-5; the match to TRBD1 covers 7 bases. Unmatched junction bases numbered 7, after V lost 7 bases and J lost 5 bases. The germline gives CDR1 SGHDN, CDR2 FVKESK. CDR3 size: 13 residues. CDR3 sequence reads: CASNRGPRETQYF. CDR3 DNA sequence: TGTGCCAGCAACAGGGGTCCGCGGGAGACCCAGTACTTC.

The rearrangement uses TRBV9 and TRBJ2-7, with D possibly matching TRBD2 (5 bases). CDR3 length equals 14 residues. Germline assignment: CDR1 SGDLS and CDR2 YYNGEE. Trimming shortened V by 4 bases and J by 0 bases, and 11 bases separated the two germline ends. The CDR3 DNA sequence: TGTGCCAGCAGCCCTAGACTAAGCTCCTACGAGCAGTACTTC. The encoded protein is CASSPRLSSYEQYF.

The rearrangement links TRBV6-1 to TRBJ2-3; 10 bases are a match to TRBD1. The trim removed 4 bases at V and 5 bases at J, leaving 9 bases unmatched. Germline CDR1 is MNHNS and CDR2 is SASEGT. This CDR3 is 16 amino acids long. CDR3 nucleotide sequence: TGTGCCAGCAGTGGACCGGGACAGGGGTTTTTAGATACGCAGTATTTT. Translation: CASSGPGQGFLDTQYF.

The J gene is TRBJ1-5, the V gene TRBV9; TRBD1 might be the D (5 bases). Germline-derived CDR1 and CDR2 are SGDLS and YYNGEE. Trimming stripped 0 bases from V and 6 bases from J, with 16 bases between. This CDR3 region has 16 residues. CDR3 residues: CASSVGSLGGIQPQHF. CDR3 nucleotides: TGTGCCAGCAGCGTAGGGTCCCTGGGGGGTATTCAGCCCCAGCATTTT.

This rearrangement joins TRBV6-1 to TRBJ1-4; weak D call: TRBD1 (5 bases). The V gene lost 1 base and the J gene lost 8 bases, with 11 bases spanning the gap. This CDR3 is built from 14 residues. Germline CDR1 is MNHNS and CDR2 is SASEGT. The CDR3 loop is CASSEVGVGEKLFF. The DNA of the CDR3 is TGTGCCAGCAGTGAAGTAGGGGTGGGGGAAAAACTGTTTTTT.

The chain joins TRBV10-3 to TRBJ2-5, with a weak D call TRBD1 (6 bases). The germline V gene encodes CDR1 ENHRY and CDR2 SYGVKD. V was trimmed by 6 bases and J by 2 bases, leaving 10 bases between them. The CDR3 runs to 13 residues. The CDR3 loop is CAIRDGQQETQYF. CDR3 coding DNA: TGTGCCATCAGGGATGGACAGCAAGAGACCCAGTACTTC.

The chain joins TRBV7-9 to TRBJ2-7, with D possibly being TRBD2 (7 bases). The CDR3 covers 14 residues. Trimming stripped 3 bases from V and 4 bases from J, with 13 bases between. The germline V gene has CDR1 SEHNR and CDR2 FQNEAQ (reference sequence). CDR3 DNA: TGTGCCAGCAGCTTGGGTGGGAGGGGGTACGAGCAGTACTTC. The encoded protein is CASSLGGRGYEQYF.

The sample holds a few counts of this clone. This chain joins TRBV6-5 and TRBJ1-2; unclear D gene. The length of the CDR3 is 12 residues. Germline V CDR1 and CDR2: MNHEY, SVGAGI. V was trimmed by 11 bases and J by 4 bases, leaving 14 bases between them. CDR3 bases: TGTGCCTCTTGGGAGTCCCCCTATGGCTACACCTTC. Translation gives CASWESPYGYTF.

The chain is built from TRBV4-3 and TRBJ1-5; the D is unclear. CDR1 is LGHNA, CDR2 YSLEER, per germline. V was shortened by 2 bases and J by 6 bases, with 8 bases between the two germline ends. This CDR3 spans 13 amino acids. The DNA of the CDR3 is TGCGCCAGCAGCCAATGGTCGGGTCAGCCCCAGCATTTT. Protein: CASSQWSGQPQHF.

The chain couples TRBV6-6 to TRBJ1-2; D is ambiguous. CDR1 and CDR2 (germline): MNHNY, SVGAGI (reference sequence). This CDR3 has 14 amino acids. The ends were cut back, 2 bases at V and 5 bases at J, with 12 bases in the middle. CDR3 nucleotide sequence: TGTGCCAGCAGTTACGAGGTCGGGGTATATGGCTACACCTTC. This sequence encodes CASSYEVGVYGYTF.

V and J are TRBV11-2 and TRBJ2-7; TRBD1 is a possible D gene (6 bases). The germline V gene encodes CDR1 SGHAT and CDR2 FQNNGV. Trimming took 4 bases from V and 3 from J, leaving 19 bases between them. This CDR3 is 16 amino acids long. Here the CDR3 reads CASSSTKQGFGYEQYF. The CDR3 nucleotides read TGTGCCAGCAGCTCGACCAAACAGGGTTTTGGCTACGAGCAGTACTTC.

This clone was seen more than once but under ten times. The chain uses TRBV7-8 and TRBJ2-3; tentatively, D is TRBD2 (6 bases). The germline V and J ends were trimmed by 8 bases and 0 bases, with 12 bases remaining between them. CDR1 is SGHVS and CDR2 is FQNEAQ in the germline V gene. The length of the CDR3 is 14 residues. For the CDR3, the DNA is TGTGCCAGCTCACTAGCAACTAGCACAGATACGCAGTATTTT. It specifies CASSLATSTDTQYF.

CDR3 amino acids: CASSLLPSGRAGELFF. The CDR3 DNA sequence: TGTGCCAGCAGCCTCCTCCCTAGCGGGAGGGCCGGGGAGCTGTTTTTT. This chain links TRBV14 with TRBJ2-2; 12 bases align to TRBD2. CDR3 length equals 16 residues. Trimming removed 4 bases from V and 6 bases from J; junction bases left unmatched: 6. The germline gives CDR1 SGHDN, CDR2 FVKESK.

The V and J genes are TRBV4-2 and TRBJ2-7; TRBD2 matches 8 bases. This CDR3 is 18 amino acids long. Germline V gives CDR1 LGHNA, CDR2 YNFKEQ. V shed 1 base, J shed 0 bases, and the junction held 11 bases outside the gene matches. CDR3 amino acids: CASSQVLSPAGASYEQYF. The CDR3 region has the DNA TGTGCCAGCAGCCAAGTCCTCTCCCCAGCGGGAGCCTCCTACGAGCAGTACTTC.

The chain carries TRBV7-6 and TRBJ2-3; the match to TRBD2 covers 7 bases. CDR1 and CDR2 (germline): SGHVS, FNYEAQ. The trim removed 1 base at V and 1 base at J, leaving 2 bases unmatched. The CDR3 is made up of 15 amino acids. The chain's CDR3 is CASSLGGSRTDTQYF. The CDR3 nucleotides are TGTGCCAGCAGCTTAGGCGGGAGTCGCACAGATACGCAGTATTTT.

V gene TRBV28 combines with J gene TRBJ2-3; D may be TRBD2 (6 bases). This CDR3 contains 14 residues. Germline loops: CDR1 MDHEN, CDR2 SYDVKM. V was clipped by 3 bases and J by 4 bases, with 11 bases between them. CDR3 nucleotide sequence: TGTGCCAGCAGTTTGCCTGGAGGGGCAGATACGCAGTATTTT. The encoded protein is CASSLPGGADTQYF.